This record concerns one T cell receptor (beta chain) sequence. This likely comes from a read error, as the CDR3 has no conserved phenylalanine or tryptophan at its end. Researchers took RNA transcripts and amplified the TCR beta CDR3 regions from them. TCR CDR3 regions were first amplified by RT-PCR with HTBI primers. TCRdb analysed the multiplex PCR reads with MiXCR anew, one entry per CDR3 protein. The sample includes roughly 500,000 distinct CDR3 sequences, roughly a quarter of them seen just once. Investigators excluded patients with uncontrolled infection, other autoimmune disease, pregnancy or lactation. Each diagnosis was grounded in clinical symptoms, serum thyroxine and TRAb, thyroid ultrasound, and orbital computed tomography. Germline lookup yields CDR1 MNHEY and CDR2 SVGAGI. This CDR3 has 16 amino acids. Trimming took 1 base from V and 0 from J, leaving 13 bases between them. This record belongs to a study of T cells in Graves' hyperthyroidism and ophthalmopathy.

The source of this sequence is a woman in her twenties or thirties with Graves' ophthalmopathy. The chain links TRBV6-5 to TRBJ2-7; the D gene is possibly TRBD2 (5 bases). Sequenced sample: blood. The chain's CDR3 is CASSYYSSGDSYEQYL. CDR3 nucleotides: TGTGCCAGCAGTTACTACTCATCCGGGGACTCCTACGAGCAGTACTTG.